The rows below give T cell receptor beta chains drawn from one sample of a study of blood T cells in healthy people across ages. Each CDR3 protein is one row after TCRdb ran MiXCR on the 5' RACE reads. The sample has 890,000 or so distinct CDR3 sequences; roughly 60% are singletons. Sequencing used blood. The receptors were sampled from a man aged 25 to 40 in good health. Both conserved end residues are part of each CDR3.

V gene: TRBV21-1
J gene: TRBJ1-5
CDR3 protein: CASIGQPQHF

V gene: TRBV6-1
J gene: TRBJ1-6
CDR3 protein: CAISEVGNSPLHF

V gene: TRBV5-1
J gene: TRBJ2-7
CDR3 protein: CASSWVRGIDEQYF

V gene: TRBV14
J gene: TRBJ2-7
CDR3 protein: CASSPRGNRDGYEQYF

V gene: TRBV29-1
J gene: TRBJ2-2
CDR3 protein: CSVGQVPGELFF

V gene: TRBV10-3
J gene: TRBJ2-6
CDR3 protein: CAISESGQGVPSGANVLTF

V gene: TRBV29-1
J gene: TRBJ2-6
CDR3 protein: CSVDWTGDSGANVLTF

V gene: TRBV7-6
J gene: TRBJ2-3
CDR3 protein: CASSSRGGLAGSTDTQYF

V gene: TRBV29-1
J gene: TRBJ2-7
CDR3 protein: CSVKGRAETYEQYF

V gene: TRBV4-3
J gene: TRBJ2-7
CDR3 protein: CASSAGPGTYEQYF

V gene: TRBV20-1
J gene: TRBJ2-5
CDR3 protein: CSASLDRGVETQYF

V gene: TRBV4-1
J gene: TRBJ2-5
CDR3 protein: CASSLISGDQETQYF

V gene: TRBV7-3
J gene: TRBJ2-5
CDR3 protein: CASSLTGTGGRETQYF

V gene: TRBV14
J gene: TRBJ2-3
CDR3 protein: CASSQDARTDTQYF

V gene: TRBV20-1
J gene: TRBJ2-5
CDR3 protein: CSANLGADQETQYF

V gene: TRBV20-1
J gene: TRBJ2-5
CDR3 protein: CSARGGDGGDQETQYF

V gene: TRBV7-9
J gene: TRBJ2-4
CDR3 protein: CASSLVENIQYF

V gene: TRBV20-1
J gene: .
CDR3 protein: CSALRTAYEQYF

V gene: TRBV20-1
J gene: TRBJ2-3
CDR3 protein: CSASPRDRGADTQYF

V gene: TRBV20-1
J gene: TRBJ1-3
CDR3 protein: CSARSGQGRGNTIYF

V gene: TRBV7-3
J gene: TRBJ1-1
CDR3 protein: CASSFNTGGTEAFF

V gene: TRBV20-1
J gene: TRBJ2-5
CDR3 protein: CSATGKETQYF

V gene: TRBV28
J gene: TRBJ2-1
CDR3 protein: CASNSPGQGKYEQFF

V gene: TRBV4-3
J gene: TRBJ2-3
CDR3 protein: CASSQGLADLGPTQYF

V gene: TRBV6-5
J gene: TRBJ2-3
CDR3 protein: CASSSTGPQYF

V gene: TRBV6-5
J gene: TRBJ2-3
CDR3 protein: CASSPDRVGDTQYF

V gene: TRBV20-1
J gene: TRBJ1-2
CDR3 protein: CSARGTAYYGYTF

V gene: TRBV20-1
J gene: TRBJ2-1
CDR3 protein: CSAFPTSGGSYNEQFF

V gene: TRBV3-1
J gene: TRBJ2-1
CDR3 protein: CASSPFTRGGSYNEQFF

V gene: TRBV5-1
J gene: TRBJ2-3
CDR3 protein: CASSATRASDTQYF

V gene: TRBV7-8
J gene: TRBJ2-5
CDR3 protein: CASTDSSRGRQETQYF

V gene: TRBV20-1
J gene: TRBJ2-5
CDR3 protein: CSATRLAGQETQYF

V gene: TRBV12-3/TRBV12-4
J gene: TRBJ2-1
CDR3 protein: CASSPAGTTYNEQFF

V gene: TRBV20-1
J gene: TRBJ2-3
CDR3 protein: CSARDPLAGITDTQYF

V gene: TRBV7-2
J gene: TRBJ1-5
CDR3 protein: CASSHGPVGVNQPQHF

V gene: TRBV4-1
J gene: TRBJ2-1
CDR3 protein: CASSQATSGVYNEQFF

V gene: TRBV4-2
J gene: .
CDR3 protein: CASSQDYSGGARGETQYF

V gene: TRBV10-3
J gene: TRBJ2-5
CDR3 protein: CAISDGTSSEYELYF

V gene: TRBV7-2
J gene: TRBJ2-7
CDR3 protein: CASREGPSYEQYF

V gene: TRBV9
J gene: TRBJ2-1
CDR3 protein: CASSPLGREQFF

V gene: TRBV9
J gene: TRBJ1-1
CDR3 protein: CASSPWTGDGAEAFF

V gene: TRBV6-5
J gene: TRBJ1-5
CDR3 protein: CASRRQGKGNQPQHF

V gene: TRBV20-1
J gene: .
CDR3 protein: CSARHRSGETQYF

V gene: TRBV7-2
J gene: TRBJ1-1
CDR3 protein: CASSLVRGAAEAFF

V gene: TRBV20-1
J gene: TRBJ1-1
CDR3 protein: CSARRPGRENTEAFF

V gene: TRBV4-1
J gene: TRBJ1-4
CDR3 protein: CASSLGLGWEKLFF

V gene: TRBV20-1
J gene: TRBJ1-6
CDR3 protein: CSAGRRGFSYNSPLHF

V gene: TRBV4-2
J gene: TRBJ2-7
CDR3 protein: CASSQVGGPGEQYF

V gene: TRBV7-6
J gene: TRBJ2-1
CDR3 protein: CASSGGGQGRDEQFF

V gene: TRBV20-1
J gene: TRBJ2-3
CDR3 protein: CSARYGGARDTQYF

V gene: TRBV4-1
J gene: TRBJ1-4
CDR3 protein: CASSQLLQGIGVDEKLFF

V gene: TRBV6-5
J gene: TRBJ1-1
CDR3 protein: CASSYPRSTEAFF

V gene: TRBV10-3
J gene: TRBJ1-2
CDR3 protein: CATNGQDLERGYTF